This T cell receptor beta chain was recovered during a study of cytomegalovirus exposure and HLA in healthy donors. Study-wide points: Cytomegalovirus-associated status was assigned to some 160 TCR beta chains. Highly shared sequence variants in one cluster were likely a sequencing artifact. Researchers reported in a later analysis that a missense DCLRE1C variant was tied to TCR beta V- and J-gene trimming.

Amplification used 60 Vbeta primers and 13 Jbeta primers. Method: immunoSEQ multiplex PCR; TCRdb's copy keeps in-frame clones and lacks some. The sample yields 110,000 to 150,000 clones, 65% to 80% seen once. Note on this clone: Its antigen is unidentified.

Germline V gives CDR1 SNHLY, CDR2 FYNNEI. V lost 4 bases to trimming and J lost 6 bases, with 7 bases between them. There are 12 residues in the CDR3. Sequencing was carried out using PBMCs. This sequence joins TRBV2 and TRBJ1-5; D not resolved. The sequence derives from a male donor in good health and CMV-seronegative. The DNA for the CDR3 is TGTGCCAGCAGTGGACATAGTCAGCCCCAGCATTTT. Amino acids: CASSGHSQPQHF.